These T cell receptor beta chains were read from a single sample in a study of CD8 T cells in ankylosing spondylitis. Each CDR3 protein gets one entry after TCRdb re-called the 5' RACE reads with MiXCR. The data show about 260,000 distinct CDR3 sequences, about 24% seen once. Sample: blood, either unsorted or a sorted T cell fraction (not recorded which). The receptors originated from a male donor with ankylosing spondylitis or in good health (not recorded which). Both conserved end residues are trimmed from each CDR3.

len: 12
v_gene: TRBV10-3
CDR3aa: AISEEGKNSPLH

len: 13
v_gene: TRBV5-1
CDR3aa: ASSLLAGEQETQY

len: 12
v_gene: TRBV12-5
CDR3aa: ASGLDLTGSPQY

len: 14
v_gene: TRBV7-9
CDR3aa: ASSPPRDSYHNEQF

len: 9
v_gene: TRBV29-1
CDR3aa: SAGSGETQY

len: 14
v_gene: TRBV18
CDR3aa: ASSPLSGTGNYGYT

len: 11
v_gene: TRBV7-9
CDR3aa: ASSPNPRDEQY

len: 14
v_gene: TRBV2
CDR3aa: ASSARQGPNTGELF

len: 11
v_gene: TRBV12-3/TRBV12-4
CDR3aa: ASRVAGGREQY

len: 10
v_gene: TRBV6-5
CDR3aa: ATTSGAQGYT

len: 12
v_gene: TRBV20-1
CDR3aa: SARGATGATEAF

len: 13
v_gene: TRBV6-2/TRBV6-3
CDR3aa: ASSSQGHQMETQY

len: 14
v_gene: TRBV12-3/TRBV12-4
CDR3aa: ASSLPGQGTTDTQY

len: 11
v_gene: TRBV20-1
CDR3aa: SAIRDTNTEAF

len: 13
v_gene: TRBV20-1
CDR3aa: SAIDLGSRVETQY

len: 12
v_gene: TRBV7-2
CDR3aa: ASSSGAAYQPQH

len: 12
v_gene: TRBV20-1
CDR3aa: SARRDSSSNEQF

len: 13
v_gene: TRBV7-3
CDR3aa: ASSLAHGARTEAF

len: 10
v_gene: TRBV29-1
CDR3aa: SVTKGADTQY

len: 10
v_gene: TRBV12-3/TRBV12-4
CDR3aa: ASTKGPYEQY

len: 11
v_gene: TRBV20-1
CDR3aa: TANSQLNTEAF

len: 13
v_gene: TRBV20-1
CDR3aa: SATSKMYSTDTQY

len: 13
v_gene: TRBV5-5
CDR3aa: ASRPGWSRQGGYT

len: 11
v_gene: TRBV20-1
CDR3aa: SARKGRGGEQF

len: 13
v_gene: TRBV20-1
CDR3aa: SAPSPGQGAYEQY

len: 15
v_gene: TRBV25-1
CDR3aa: ASSADGVGGFSYEQY

len: 10
v_gene: TRBV6-6
CDR3aa: ASSYSGFPLH

len: 12
v_gene: TRBV20-1
CDR3aa: SAGGTSGTYEQY

len: 10
v_gene: TRBV19
CDR3aa: ASSNREETQY

len: 12
v_gene: TRBV24-1
CDR3aa: ATSDPGGLDTQY

len: 10
v_gene: TRBV29-1
CDR3aa: SAEQGDDIQY

len: 14
v_gene: TRBV6-1
CDR3aa: ASSLNGGGPNYGYT

len: 14
v_gene: TRBV3-1
CDR3aa: ASSQIRTGSNEKLF

len: 11
v_gene: TRBV2
CDR3aa: ASGLREGTEAF

len: 12
v_gene: TRBV6-1
CDR3aa: ASKGPGGVGEQY

len: 15
v_gene: TRBV11-2
CDR3aa: ASSPLGTGGLTDTQY

len: 14
v_gene: TRBV5-1
CDR3aa: ASSPATGGARETQY

len: 12
v_gene: TRBV29-1
CDR3aa: SAASGLAKNIQY

len: 9
v_gene: TRBV20-1
CDR3aa: SASLGSGYT

len: 11
v_gene: TRBV10-3
CDR3aa: AISGSSGTKAY

len: 12
v_gene: TRBV2
CDR3aa: ASRDRASKNIQY